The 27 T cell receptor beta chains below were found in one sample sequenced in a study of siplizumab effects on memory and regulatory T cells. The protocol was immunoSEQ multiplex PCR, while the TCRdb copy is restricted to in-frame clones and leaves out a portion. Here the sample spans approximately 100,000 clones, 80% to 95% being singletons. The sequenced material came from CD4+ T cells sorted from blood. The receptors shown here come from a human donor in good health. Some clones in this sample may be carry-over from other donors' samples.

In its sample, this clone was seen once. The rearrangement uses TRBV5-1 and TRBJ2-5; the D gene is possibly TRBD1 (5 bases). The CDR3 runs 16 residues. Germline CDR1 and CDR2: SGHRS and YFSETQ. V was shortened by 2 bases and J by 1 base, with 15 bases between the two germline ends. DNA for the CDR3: TGCGCCAGCAGCTTAACTCAAAATAGGGGCCAAGAGACCCAGTACTTC. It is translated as CASSLTQNRGQETQYF.

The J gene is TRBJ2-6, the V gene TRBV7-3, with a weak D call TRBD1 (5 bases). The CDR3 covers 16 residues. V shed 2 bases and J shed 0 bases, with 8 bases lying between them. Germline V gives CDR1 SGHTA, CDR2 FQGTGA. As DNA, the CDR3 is TGTGCCAGCAGCTTATCAAGGGGCTCTGGGGCCAACGTCCTGACTTTC. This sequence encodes CASSLSRGSGANVLTF.

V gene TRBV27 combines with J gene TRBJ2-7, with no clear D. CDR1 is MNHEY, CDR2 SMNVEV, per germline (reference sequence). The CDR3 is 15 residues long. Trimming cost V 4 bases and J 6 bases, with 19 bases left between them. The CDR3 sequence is CASSSPSRPGGEQYF. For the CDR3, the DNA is TGTGCCAGCAGTTCCCCCTCACGGCCGGGCGGCGAGCAGTACTTC.

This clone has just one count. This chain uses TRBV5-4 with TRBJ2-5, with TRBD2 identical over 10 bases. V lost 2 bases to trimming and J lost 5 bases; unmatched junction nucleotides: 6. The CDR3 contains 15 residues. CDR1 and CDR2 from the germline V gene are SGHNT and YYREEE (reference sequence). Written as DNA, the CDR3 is TGTGCCAGCAGCTTAGCGGGAGGGCGGGGGGAGACCCAGTACTTC. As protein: CASSLAGGRGETQYF.

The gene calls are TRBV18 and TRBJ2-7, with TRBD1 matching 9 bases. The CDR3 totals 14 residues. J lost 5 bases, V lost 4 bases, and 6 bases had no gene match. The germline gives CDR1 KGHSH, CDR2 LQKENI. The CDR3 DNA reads TGTGCCAGCTCACAACAGGGGGCGTGGAACGAGCAGTACTTC. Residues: CASSQQGAWNEQYF. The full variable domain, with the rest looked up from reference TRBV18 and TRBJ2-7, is NAGVMQNPRHLVRRRGQEARLRCSPMKGHSHVYWYRQLPEEGLKFMVYLQKENIIDESGMPKERFSAEFPKEGPSILRIQQVVRGDSAAYFCASSQQGAWNEQYFGPGTRLTVT.

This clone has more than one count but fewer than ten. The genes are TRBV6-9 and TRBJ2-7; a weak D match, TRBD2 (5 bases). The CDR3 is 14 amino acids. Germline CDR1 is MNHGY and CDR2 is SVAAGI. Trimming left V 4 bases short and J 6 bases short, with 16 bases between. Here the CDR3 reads CASSSRRRPLEQYF. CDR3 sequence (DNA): TGTGCCAGCAGTTCACGACGGAGGCCCCTCGAGCAGTACTTC.

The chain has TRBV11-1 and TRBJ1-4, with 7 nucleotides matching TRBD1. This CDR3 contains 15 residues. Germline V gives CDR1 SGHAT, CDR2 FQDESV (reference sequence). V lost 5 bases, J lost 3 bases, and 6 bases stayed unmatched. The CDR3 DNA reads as TGTGCCAGCAGCCGGAGAGGGGGCTCTAATGAAAAACTGTTTTTT. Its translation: CASSRRGGSNEKLFF.

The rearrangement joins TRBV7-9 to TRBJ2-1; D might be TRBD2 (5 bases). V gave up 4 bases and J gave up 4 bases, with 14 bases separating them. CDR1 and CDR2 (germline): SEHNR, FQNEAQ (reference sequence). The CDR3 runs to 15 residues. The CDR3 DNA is TGTGCCAGCAGCTCTGGACTGGGGAAATACAATGAGCAGTTCTTC. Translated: CASSSGLGKYNEQFF.

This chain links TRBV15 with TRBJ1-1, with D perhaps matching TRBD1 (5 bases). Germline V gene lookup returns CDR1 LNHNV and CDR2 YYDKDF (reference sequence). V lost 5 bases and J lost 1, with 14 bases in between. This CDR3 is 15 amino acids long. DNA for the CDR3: TGTGCCACCAGCGGGGGTGGGCATTCGAACACTGAAGCTTTCTTT. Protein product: CATSGGGHSNTEAFF.

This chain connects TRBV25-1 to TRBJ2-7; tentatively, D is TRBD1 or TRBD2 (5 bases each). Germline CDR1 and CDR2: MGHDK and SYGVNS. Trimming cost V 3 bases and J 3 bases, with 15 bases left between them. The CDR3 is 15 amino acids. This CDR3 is CASSDFRDRDYEQYF. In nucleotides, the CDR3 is TGTGCCAGCAGTGATTTTAGGGACCGAGACTACGAGCAGTACTTC.

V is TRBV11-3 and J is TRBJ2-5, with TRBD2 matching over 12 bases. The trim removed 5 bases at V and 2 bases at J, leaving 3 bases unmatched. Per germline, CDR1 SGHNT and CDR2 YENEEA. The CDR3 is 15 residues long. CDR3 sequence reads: CASSPGLAGQETQYF. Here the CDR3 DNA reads TGTGCCAGCAGCCCCGGACTAGCGGGACAAGAGACCCAGTACTTC.

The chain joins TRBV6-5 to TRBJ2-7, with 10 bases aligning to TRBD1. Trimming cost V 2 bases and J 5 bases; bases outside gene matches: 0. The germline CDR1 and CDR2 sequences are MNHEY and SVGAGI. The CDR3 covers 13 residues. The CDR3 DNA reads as TGTGCCAGCAGTTACGACAGGGGGCACGAGCAGTACTTC. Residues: CASSYDRGHEQYF.

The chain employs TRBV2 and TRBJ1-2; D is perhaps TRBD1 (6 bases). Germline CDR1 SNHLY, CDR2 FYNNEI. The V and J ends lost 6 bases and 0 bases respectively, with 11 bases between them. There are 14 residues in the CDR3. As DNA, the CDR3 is TGTGCCAGCAGGACGGGACAAACTAACTATGGCTACACCTTC. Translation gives CASRTGQTNYGYTF.

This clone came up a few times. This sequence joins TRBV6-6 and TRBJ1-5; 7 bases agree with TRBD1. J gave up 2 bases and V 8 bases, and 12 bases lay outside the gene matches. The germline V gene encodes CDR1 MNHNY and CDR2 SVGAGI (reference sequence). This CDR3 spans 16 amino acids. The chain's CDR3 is CASEWMEGAGNQPQHF. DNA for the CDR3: TGTGCCAGCGAATGGATGGAGGGGGCTGGCAATCAGCCCCAGCATTTT.

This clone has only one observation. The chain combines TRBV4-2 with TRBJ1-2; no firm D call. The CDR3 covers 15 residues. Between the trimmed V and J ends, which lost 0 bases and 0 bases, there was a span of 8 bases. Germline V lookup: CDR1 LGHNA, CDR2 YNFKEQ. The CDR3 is CASSQDTTSNYGYTF. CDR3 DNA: TGTGCCAGCAGCCAAGACACCACTTCTAACTATGGCTACACCTTC.

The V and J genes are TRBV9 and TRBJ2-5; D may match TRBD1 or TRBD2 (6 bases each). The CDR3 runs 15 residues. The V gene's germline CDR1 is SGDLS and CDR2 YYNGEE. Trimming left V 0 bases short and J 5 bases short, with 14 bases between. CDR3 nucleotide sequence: TGTGCCAGCAGCGTAGCCGAGGGGGGCAGGGAGACCCAGTACTTC. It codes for CASSVAEGGRETQYF.

This chain's CDR3 is CASSQPRGQETQYF. CDR3 DNA sequence: TGTGCCAGCAGCCAACCCAGGGGGCAAGAGACCCAGTACTTC. V is TRBV14 and J is TRBJ2-5, with 7 nucleotides matching TRBD1. Germline CDR1 SGHDN, CDR2 FVKESK. This CDR3 region has 14 residues. V lost 2 bases to trimming and J lost 2 bases; unmatched junction nucleotides: 2.

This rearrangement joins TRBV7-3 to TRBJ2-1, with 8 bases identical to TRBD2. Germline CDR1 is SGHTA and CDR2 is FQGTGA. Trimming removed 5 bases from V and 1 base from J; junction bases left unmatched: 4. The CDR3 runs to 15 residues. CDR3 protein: CASSASGSSYNEQFF. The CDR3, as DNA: TGTGCCAGCAGCGCTAGCGGGTCTTCCTACAATGAGCAGTTCTTC.

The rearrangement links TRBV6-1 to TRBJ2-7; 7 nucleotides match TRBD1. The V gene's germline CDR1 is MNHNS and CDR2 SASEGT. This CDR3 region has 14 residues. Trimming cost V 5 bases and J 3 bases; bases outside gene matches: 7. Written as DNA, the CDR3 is TGTGCCAGCAGTATCATGACAGGGAACTACGAGCAGTACTTC. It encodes CASSIMTGNYEQYF.

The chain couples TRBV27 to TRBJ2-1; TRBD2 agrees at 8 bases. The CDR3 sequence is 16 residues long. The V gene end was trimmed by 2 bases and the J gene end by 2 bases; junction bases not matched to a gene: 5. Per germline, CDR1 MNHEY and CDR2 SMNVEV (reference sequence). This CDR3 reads CASSLGYGRAYNEQFF. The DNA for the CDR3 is TGTGCCAGCAGTTTAGGTTACGGGAGGGCCTACAATGAGCAGTTCTTC.

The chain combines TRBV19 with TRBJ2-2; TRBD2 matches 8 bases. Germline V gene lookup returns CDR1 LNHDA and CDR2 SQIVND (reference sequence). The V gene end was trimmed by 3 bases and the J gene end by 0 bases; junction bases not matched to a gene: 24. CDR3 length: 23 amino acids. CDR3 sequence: CASSIRPPLAGRWVYANTGELFF. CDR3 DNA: TGTGCCAGTAGTATTAGGCCTCCCCTAGCGGGCAGGTGGGTTTACGCGAACACCGGGGAGCTGTTTTTT.

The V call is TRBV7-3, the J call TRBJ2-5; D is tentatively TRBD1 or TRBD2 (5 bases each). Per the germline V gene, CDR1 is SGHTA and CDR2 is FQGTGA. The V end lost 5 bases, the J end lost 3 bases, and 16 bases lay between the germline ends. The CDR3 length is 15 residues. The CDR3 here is CASSPHGVGEETQYF. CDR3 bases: TGTGCCAGCAGCCCCCATGGGGTGGGGGAAGAGACCCAGTACTTC.

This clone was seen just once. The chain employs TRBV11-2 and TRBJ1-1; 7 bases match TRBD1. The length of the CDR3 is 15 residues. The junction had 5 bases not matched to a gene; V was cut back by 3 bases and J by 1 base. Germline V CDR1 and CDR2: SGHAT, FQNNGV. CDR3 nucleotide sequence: TGTGCCAGCAGCTTCGACAGGGCAGGGAACACTGAAGCTTTCTTT. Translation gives CASSFDRAGNTEAFF.

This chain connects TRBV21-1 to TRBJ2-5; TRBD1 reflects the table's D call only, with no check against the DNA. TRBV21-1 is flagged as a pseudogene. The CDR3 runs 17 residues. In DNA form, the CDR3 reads TGTGCCAGCAGCAAAGGGAAACGGATAGGGGTGGGAGAGACCCAGTACTTC. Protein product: CASSKGKRIGVGETQYF.

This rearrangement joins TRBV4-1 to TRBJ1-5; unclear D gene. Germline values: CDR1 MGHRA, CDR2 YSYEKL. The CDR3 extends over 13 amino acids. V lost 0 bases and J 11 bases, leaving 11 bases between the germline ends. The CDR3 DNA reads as TGCGCCAGCAGCCAAGATGGGGTCGGAGCCCAGCATTTT. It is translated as CASSQDGVGAQHF.

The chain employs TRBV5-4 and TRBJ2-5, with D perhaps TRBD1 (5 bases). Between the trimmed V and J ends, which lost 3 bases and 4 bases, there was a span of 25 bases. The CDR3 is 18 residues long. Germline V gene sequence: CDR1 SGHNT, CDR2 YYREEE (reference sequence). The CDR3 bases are TGTGCCAGCAGCTCCTTAGCCACAGGCCGGGTTTTGAGAGAGACCCAGTACTTC. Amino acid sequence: CASSSLATGRVLRETQYF.

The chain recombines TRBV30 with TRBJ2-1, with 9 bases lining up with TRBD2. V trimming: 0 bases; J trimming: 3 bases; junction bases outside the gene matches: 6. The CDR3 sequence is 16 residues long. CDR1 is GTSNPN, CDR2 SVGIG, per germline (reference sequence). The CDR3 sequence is CAWSVVGTSIYNEQFF. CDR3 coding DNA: TGTGCCTGGAGTGTGGTAGGGACTAGCATCTACAATGAGCAGTTCTTC.